This T cell receptor beta chain was recovered during a study of beta chain features in type 1 diabetes. Across the whole study: Sorted cells numbering 95 million to 110 million were examined across all samples.

Study outcomes and limitations: It was among patients, rather than healthy donors, that naive, central memory and Treg TCRB repertoires appeared more similar. There was a moderate but significant shortening of TCRB CDR3s in all four CD4+ subsets of Type 1 diabetes patients. cDNA-based reads could over-represent cells with high TCR expression.

Only a few counts were recorded for this clone. What it binds is not known. The V end was cut by 4 bases, the J end by 1 base, with 14 bases between. This CDR3 has 15 residues. Germline V lookup: CDR1 SGHRS, CDR2 YFSETQ. Of the isolated RNA, all was reverse transcribed, and so the sequenced material was expressed TCRB transcripts. The data were produced by immunoSEQ multiplex PCR, yet TCRdb's version contains in-frame clones alone and is incomplete. The sample lists about 370,000 clones; 9.5% to 10% were seen once. This clonotype was obtained from a man under 40 with type 1 diabetes. Sequencing was done on a sample of central memory CD4+ T cells from blood. V and J are TRBV5-1 and TRBJ1-1; D not certain. The CDR3 DNA reads as TGCGCCAGCAGCCCTAGACCGGACGGGAACACTGAAGCTTTCTTT. It translates to CASSPRPDGNTEAFF.